These T cell receptor beta chains were read from a single sample in a study of blood T cell repertoires in COVID-19. Sequencing used immunoSEQ multiplex PCR; TCRdb keeps in-frame clones, though not all of them. The sample records 50,000 to 65,000 clones, 90% to 95% being singletons. Sequencing used peripheral blood. The receptors shown here come from a woman in her fifties or sixties with active or convalescent COVID-19. The conserved cysteine and the conserved F or W are not part of the CDR3 here. A D gene is named only where the DNA matches it firmly.

>TRBV28|TRBJ2-3|-
ASSLRTDTDTQY
>TRBV24-1|TRBJ1-5|TRBD1
ATSDRGQGGNQPQH
>TRBV3-1/TRBV3-2|TRBJ1-4|TRBD1
ASSQEMIQGHNEKLF
>TRBV9|TRBJ2-5|TRBD1
ASSWGTGEEETQY
>TRBV28|TRBJ1-4|-
ASSSFEKLF
>TRBV5-1|TRBJ1-1|TRBD1
ASSLEGTAINTEAF
>TRBV9|TRBJ1-4|TRBD1
ASSPRPGTEEKLF
>TRBV6-5|TRBJ1-1|TRBD1
ATRRQGMRVTEAF
>TRBV28|TRBJ2-7|-
ASSFMARSYEQY
>TRBV3-1/TRBV3-2|TRBJ2-5|-
ASSQTRALVSDAQETQY
>TRBV9|TRBJ1-6|TRBD1
ASSPGQGSSPLH
>TRBV3-1/TRBV3-2|TRBJ2-7|-
ASSPGGGGTYEQY
>TRBV2|TRBJ2-1|-
ASSVLASAYNEQF
>TRBV7-2|TRBJ2-7|TRBD2
ASSLTGTSYEQY
>TRBV9|TRBJ1-1|-
ASSVVSGAEAF
>TRBV30|TRBJ1-4|-
AWSGDIREKLF
>TRBV9|TRBJ1-5|TRBD1
ASSVVGRDRPVDNQPQH
>TRBV27|TRBJ2-3|TRBD2
ASSFRTSGGGIEQY
>TRBV7-2|TRBJ2-3|TRBD2
ASSLESGNSDTQY
>TRBV28|TRBJ1-5|TRBD1
ASSEVGPPGQRGGQPQH
>TRBV7-9|TRBJ1-3|-
ASSRQDSGNTIY
>TRBV2|TRBJ2-7|TRBD1
ASRAGQGPYEQY
>TRBV19|TRBJ2-1|-
ASSIGAQGWVNEQF
>TRBV27|TRBJ2-3|TRBD2
ASQRLAGSDTQY
>TRBV7-2|TRBJ1-4|TRBD1
ASSLTGTGREKLF
>TRBV19|TRBJ2-3|TRBD2
ASRLGLARTDTQY
>TRBV5-1|TRBJ2-3|-
ASSLRSTDTQY